Reported below is one T cell receptor beta chain. Its target is not known. This entry is derived from a study of OX40 agonist ivuxolimab in advanced cancers. Findings and caveats of the study: More expanded clones were seen, on average, in CD8+ T cells than in CD4+.

The method was immunoSEQ multiplex PCR; TCRdb's version includes in-frame clones alone and lacks a portion of them. The sample records fewer than 85,000 clones, roughly 80% being singletons. Germline loops: CDR1 SGHVS, CDR2 FNYEAQ. V was pared by 4 bases and J by 0 bases, with 6 bases between. The CDR3 contains 13 residues. Material: CD4+ or CD8+ T cells sorted from blood, obtained in a trial of the OX40 agonist ivuxolimab. V and J are TRBV7-6 and TRBJ2-5; D uncertain. This TCR came from an adult with an advanced solid tumor such as melanoma, head and neck, liver or kidney cancer. The CDR3 DNA reads as TGTGCCAGCAGCTCCGGGTACCAAGAGACCCAGTACTTC. This sequence encodes CASSSGYQETQYF.